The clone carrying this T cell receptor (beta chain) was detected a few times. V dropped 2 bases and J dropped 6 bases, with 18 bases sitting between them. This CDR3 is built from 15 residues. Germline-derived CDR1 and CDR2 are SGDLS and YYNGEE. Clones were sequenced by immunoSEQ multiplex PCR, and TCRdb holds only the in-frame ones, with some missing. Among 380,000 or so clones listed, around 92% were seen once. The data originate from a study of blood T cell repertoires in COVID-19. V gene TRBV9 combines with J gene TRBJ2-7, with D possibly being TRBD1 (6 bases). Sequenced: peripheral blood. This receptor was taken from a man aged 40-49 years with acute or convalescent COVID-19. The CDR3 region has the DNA TGTGCCAGCAGCGTTGGGACATTCAGCCCGTCCGAGCAGTACTTC. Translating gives CASSVGTFSPSEQYF.